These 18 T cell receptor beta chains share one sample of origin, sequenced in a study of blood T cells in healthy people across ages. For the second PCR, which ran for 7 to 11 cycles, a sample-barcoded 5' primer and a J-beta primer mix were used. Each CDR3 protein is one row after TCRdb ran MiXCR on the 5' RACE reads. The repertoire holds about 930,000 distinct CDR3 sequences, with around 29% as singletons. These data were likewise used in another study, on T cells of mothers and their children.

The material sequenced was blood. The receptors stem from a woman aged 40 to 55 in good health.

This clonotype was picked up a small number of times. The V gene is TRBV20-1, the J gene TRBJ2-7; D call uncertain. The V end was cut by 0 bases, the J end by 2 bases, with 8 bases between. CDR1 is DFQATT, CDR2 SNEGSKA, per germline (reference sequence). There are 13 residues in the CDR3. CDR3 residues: CSARDDRTYEQYF. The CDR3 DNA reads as TGCAGTGCTAGAGACGACCGAACCTACGAGCAGTACTTC.

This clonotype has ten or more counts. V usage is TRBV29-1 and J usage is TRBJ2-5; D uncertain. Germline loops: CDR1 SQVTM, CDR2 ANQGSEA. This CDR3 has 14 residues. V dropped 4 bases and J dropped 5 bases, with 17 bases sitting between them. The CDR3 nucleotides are TGCAGCGTTGTCCCTCGATTTTCTCAGGAGACCCAGTACTTC. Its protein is CSVVPRFSQETQYF.

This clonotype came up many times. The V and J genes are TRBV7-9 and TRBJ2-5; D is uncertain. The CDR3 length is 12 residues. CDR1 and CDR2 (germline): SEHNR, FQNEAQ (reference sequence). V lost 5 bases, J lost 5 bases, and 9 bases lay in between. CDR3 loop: CASSLEIETQYF. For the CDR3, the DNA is TGTGCCAGCAGCCTTGAGATCGAGACCCAGTACTTC.

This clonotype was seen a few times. The CDR3 here is CASTKAGNYGYTF. The DNA of the CDR3 is TGTGCCAGCACCAAGGCGGGTAACTATGGCTACACCTTC. The chain has TRBV27 and TRBJ1-2; no clear D gene. This CDR3 spans 13 amino acids. Germline loops: CDR1 MNHEY, CDR2 SMNVEV (reference sequence). Between the trimmed V and J ends, which lost 7 bases and 1 base, there was a span of 10 bases.

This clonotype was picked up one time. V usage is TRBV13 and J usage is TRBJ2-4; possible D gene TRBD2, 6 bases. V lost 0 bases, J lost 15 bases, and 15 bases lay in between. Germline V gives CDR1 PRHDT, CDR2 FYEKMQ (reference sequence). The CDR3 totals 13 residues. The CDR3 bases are TGTGCCAGCAGCTTAGGCCTCTCTAGCGAGCGGTACTTC. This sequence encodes CASSLGLSSERYF.

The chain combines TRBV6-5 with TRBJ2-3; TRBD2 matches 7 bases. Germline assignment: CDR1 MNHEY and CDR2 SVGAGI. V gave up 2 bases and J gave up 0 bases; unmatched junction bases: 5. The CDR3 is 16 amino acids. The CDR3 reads CASSYESSGSTDTQYF. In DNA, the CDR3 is TGTGCCAGCAGTTACGAATCTAGCGGTAGCACAGATACGCAGTATTTT.

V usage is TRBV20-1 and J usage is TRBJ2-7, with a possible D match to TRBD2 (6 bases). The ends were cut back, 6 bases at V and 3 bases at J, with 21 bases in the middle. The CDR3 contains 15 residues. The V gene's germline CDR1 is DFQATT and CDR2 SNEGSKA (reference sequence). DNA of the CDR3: TGCAGTGCGACCCCCGGGACTGAAAGATTCTACGAGCAGTACTTC. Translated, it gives CSATPGTERFYEQYF.

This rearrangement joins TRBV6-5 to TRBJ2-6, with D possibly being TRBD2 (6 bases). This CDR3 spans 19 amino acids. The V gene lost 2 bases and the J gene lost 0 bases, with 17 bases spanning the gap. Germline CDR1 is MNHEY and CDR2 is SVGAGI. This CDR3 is CASSYDPGTVSSGANVLTF. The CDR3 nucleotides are TGTGCCAGCAGTTACGACCCCGGGACTGTTAGCTCTGGGGCCAACGTCCTGACTTTC.

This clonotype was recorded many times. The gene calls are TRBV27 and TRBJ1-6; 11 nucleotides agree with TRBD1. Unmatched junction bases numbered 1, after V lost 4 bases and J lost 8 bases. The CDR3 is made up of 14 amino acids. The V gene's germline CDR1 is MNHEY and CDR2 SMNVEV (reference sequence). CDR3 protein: CASSSGQGDSPLHF. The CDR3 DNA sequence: TGTGCCAGCAGTTCGGGACAGGGGGATTCACCCCTCCACTTT.

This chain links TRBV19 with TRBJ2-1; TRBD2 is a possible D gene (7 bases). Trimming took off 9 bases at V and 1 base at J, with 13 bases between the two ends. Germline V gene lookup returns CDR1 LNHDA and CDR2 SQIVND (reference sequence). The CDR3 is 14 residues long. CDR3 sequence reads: CASVRGASYNEQFF. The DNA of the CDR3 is TGTGCCAGCGTACGGGGGGCTTCCTACAATGAGCAGTTCTTC.

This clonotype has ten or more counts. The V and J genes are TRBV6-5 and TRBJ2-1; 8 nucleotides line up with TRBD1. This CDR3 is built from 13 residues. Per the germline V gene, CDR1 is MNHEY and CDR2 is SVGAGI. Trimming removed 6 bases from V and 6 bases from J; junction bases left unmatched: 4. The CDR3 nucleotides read TGTGCCAGCAGGCAGGACAGGGCCAATGAGCAGTTCTTC. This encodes CASRQDRANEQFF.

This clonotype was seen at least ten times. The chain's CDR3 is CASRSINEQFF. The CDR3, as DNA: TGCGCCAGCAGAAGTATCAATGAGCAGTTCTTC. V gene TRBV4-1 combines with J gene TRBJ2-1; D not certain. Per the germline V gene, CDR1 is MGHRA and CDR2 is YSYEKL. The CDR3 consists of 11 residues. Deletions cut 6 bases from V and 6 bases from J, with 6 bases between.

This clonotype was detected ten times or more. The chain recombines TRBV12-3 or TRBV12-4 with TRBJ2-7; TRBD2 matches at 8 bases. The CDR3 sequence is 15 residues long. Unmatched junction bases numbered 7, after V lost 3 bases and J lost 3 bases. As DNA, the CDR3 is TGTGCCAGCAGTTTCTCTAGCGGGCGACACTACGAGCAGTACTTC. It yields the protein CASSFSSGRHYEQYF.

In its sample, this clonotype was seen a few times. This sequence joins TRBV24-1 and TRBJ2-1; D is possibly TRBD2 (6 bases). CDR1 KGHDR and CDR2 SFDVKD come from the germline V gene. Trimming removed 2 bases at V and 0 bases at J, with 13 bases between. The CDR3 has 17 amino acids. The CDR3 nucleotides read TGTGCCACCAGTGATTCGGGACTCTTGAGCTCCTACAATGAGCAGTTCTTC. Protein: CATSDSGLLSSYNEQFF.

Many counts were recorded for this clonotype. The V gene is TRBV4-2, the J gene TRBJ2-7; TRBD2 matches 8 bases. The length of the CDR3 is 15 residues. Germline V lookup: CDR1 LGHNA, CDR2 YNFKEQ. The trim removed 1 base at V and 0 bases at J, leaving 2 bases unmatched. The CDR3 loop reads CASSQGREGSYEQYF. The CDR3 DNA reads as TGTGCCAGCAGCCAAGGTCGGGAGGGCTCCTACGAGCAGTACTTC.

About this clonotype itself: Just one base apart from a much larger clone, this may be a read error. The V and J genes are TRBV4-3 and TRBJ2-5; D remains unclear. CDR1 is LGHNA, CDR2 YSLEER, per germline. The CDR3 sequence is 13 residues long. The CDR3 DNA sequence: TGCACCAGCAGCCAAGGACGTGCGGAAGAGCAGTACTTC. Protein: CTSSQGRAEEQYF.

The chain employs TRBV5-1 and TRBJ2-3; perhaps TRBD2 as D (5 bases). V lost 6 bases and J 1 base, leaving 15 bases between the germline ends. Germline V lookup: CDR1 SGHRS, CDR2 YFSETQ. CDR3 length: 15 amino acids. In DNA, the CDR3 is TGCGCCAGCACCCGACTGCGGGCCGGCACAGATACGCAGTATTTT. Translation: CASTRLRAGTDTQYF.

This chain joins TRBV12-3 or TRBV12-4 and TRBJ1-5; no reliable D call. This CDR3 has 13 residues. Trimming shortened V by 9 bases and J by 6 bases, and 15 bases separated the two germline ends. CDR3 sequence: CASTLGRSQPQHF. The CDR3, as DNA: TGTGCCAGTACCCTGGGCAGGTCTCAGCCCCAGCATTTT.